This T cell receptor beta chain was observed in a study of blood T cell repertoires in COVID-19. Study information: T cells, B-cell-depleted T cells, or PBMCs supplied cDNA or gDNA.

Before being deemed recovered, Cohort 3 donors had two negative PCRs, clearance, or symptom resolution. This table comes from immunoSEQ multiplex PCR, and its TCRdb copy is limited to in-frame clones, with some not included. The sample includes around 220,000 clones, less than 90% seen only once; the top ten take approximately 6.2%. This clonotype was sampled from a woman aged 35 to 49 who had recovered from COVID-19. Material: PBMCs or T cells enriched from blood (not recorded which).

The CDR3 spells CASSLYRGQSTEAFF. DNA of the CDR3: TGTGCCAGCAGCCTTTACAGGGGGCAGAGCACTGAAGCTTTCTTT. The rearrangement links TRBV5-4 to TRBJ1-1; 9 bases agree with TRBD1. Germline trimming cut 4 bases from V and 4 bases from J; bases unmatched to any gene: 8. The CDR3 contains 15 residues. Germline CDR1 and CDR2: SGHNT and YYREEE (reference sequence).